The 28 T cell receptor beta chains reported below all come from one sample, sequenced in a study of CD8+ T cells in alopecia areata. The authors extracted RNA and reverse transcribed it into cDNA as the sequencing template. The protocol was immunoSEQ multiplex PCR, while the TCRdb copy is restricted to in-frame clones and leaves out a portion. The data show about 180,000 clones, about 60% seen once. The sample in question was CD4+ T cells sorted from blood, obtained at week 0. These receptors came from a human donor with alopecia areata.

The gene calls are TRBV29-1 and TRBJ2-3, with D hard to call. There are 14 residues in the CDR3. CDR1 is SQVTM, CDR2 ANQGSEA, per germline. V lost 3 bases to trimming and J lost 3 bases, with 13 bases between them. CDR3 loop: CSVDAAEKTDTQYF. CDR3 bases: TGCAGCGTTGATGCTGCGGAAAAGACAGATACGCAGTATTTT.

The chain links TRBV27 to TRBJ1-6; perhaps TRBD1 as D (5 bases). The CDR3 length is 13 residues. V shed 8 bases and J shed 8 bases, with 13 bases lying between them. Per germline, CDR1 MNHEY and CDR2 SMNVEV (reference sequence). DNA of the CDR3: TGTGCCAGCGGTCCGAGGGGTGATTCACCCCTCCACTTT. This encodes CASGPRGDSPLHF.

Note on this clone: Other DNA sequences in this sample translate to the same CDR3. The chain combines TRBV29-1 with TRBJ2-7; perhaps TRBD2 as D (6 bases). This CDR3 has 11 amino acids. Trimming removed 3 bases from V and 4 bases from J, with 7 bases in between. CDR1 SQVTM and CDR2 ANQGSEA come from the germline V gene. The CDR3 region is CSVEEGYEQYF. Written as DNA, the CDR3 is TGCAGCGTTGAGGAGGGGTACGAGCAGTACTTC.

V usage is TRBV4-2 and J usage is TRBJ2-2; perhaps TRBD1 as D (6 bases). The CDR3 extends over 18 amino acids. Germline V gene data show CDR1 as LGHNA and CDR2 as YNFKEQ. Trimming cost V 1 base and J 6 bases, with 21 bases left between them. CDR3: CASSQAPPGGGSPGELFF. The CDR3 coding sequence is TGTGCCAGCAGCCAAGCACCCCCCGGTGGGGGCAGTCCCGGGGAGCTGTTTTTT.

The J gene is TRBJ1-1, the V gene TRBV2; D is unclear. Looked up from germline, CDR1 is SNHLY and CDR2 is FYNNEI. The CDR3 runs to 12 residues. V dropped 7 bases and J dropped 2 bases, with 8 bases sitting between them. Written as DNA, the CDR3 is TGTGCCAGCACCGTCGCCAACACTGAAGCTTTCTTT. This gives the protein CASTVANTEAFF.

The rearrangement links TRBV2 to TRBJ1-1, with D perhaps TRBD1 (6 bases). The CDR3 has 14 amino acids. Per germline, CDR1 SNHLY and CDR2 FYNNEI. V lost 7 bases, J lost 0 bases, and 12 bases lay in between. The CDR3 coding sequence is TGTGCCAGCACAGGGGTTGTGGTGAACACTGAAGCTTTCTTT. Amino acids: CASTGVVVNTEAFF.

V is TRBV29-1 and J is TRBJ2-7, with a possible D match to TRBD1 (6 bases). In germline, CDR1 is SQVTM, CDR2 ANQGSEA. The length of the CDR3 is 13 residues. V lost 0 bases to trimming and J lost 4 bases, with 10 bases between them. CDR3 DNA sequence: TGCAGCGTTGAAGATAGCAGGGGTTACGAGCAGTACTTC. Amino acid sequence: CSVEDSRGYEQYF.

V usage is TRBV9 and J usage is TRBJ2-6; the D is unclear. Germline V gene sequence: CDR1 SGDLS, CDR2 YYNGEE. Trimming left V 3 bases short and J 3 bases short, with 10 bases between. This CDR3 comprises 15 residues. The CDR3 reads CASSAWRFGANVLTF. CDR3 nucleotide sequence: TGTGCCAGCAGCGCTTGGAGATTTGGGGCCAACGTCCTGACTTTC.

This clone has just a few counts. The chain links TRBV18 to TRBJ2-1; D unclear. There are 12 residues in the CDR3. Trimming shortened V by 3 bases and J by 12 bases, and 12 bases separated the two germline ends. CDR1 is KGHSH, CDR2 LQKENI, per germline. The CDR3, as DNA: TGTGCCAGCTCACCTAATTTTGAGGTGCAGTTCTTC. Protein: CASSPNFEVQFF.

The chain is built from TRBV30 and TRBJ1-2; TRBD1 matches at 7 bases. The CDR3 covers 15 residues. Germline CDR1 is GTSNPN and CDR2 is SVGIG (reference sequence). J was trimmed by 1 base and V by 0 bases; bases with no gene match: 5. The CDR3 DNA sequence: TGTGCCTGGAGTGTACGAGCAGGGGGTAACTATGGCTACACCTTC. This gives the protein CAWSVRAGGNYGYTF.

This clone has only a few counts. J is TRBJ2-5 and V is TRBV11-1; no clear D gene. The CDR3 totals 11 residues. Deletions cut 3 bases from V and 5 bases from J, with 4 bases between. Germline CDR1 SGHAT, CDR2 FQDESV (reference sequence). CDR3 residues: CASSFRETQYF. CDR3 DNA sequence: TGTGCCAGCAGCTTCCGTGAGACCCAGTACTTC.

The CDR3 region has the DNA TGTGCCAGCACTCTAAGAACCGGTTTCAATCAGCCCCAGCATTTT. It specifies CASTLRTGFNQPQHF. The chain links TRBV2 to TRBJ1-5, with D uncertain. The germline CDR1 and CDR2 sequences are SNHLY and FYNNEI. This CDR3 is 15 amino acids long. V was clipped by 7 bases and J by 3 bases, with 16 bases between them.

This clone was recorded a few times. In DNA form, the CDR3 reads TGCAGCGTGGACACCGGGACAGGGGGTAGGGAGCAGTACTTC. Translating gives CSVDTGTGGREQYF. The V gene is TRBV29-1, the J gene TRBJ2-7, with 11 bases identical to TRBD1. The junction had 11 bases not matched to a gene; V was cut back by 6 bases and J by 7 bases. In germline, CDR1 is SQVTM, CDR2 ANQGSEA. The CDR3 loop spans 14 amino acids.

CDR3 residues: CATSTLSRGGELFF. The DNA for the CDR3 is TGTGCCACCAGCACCCTGTCCCGGGGTGGGGAGCTGTTTTTT. The chain combines TRBV15 with TRBJ2-2, with a weak D call TRBD2 (5 bases). V lost 4 bases to trimming and J lost 8 bases, with 14 bases between them. Germline V gene sequence: CDR1 LNHNV, CDR2 YYDKDF (reference sequence). The CDR3 contains 14 residues.

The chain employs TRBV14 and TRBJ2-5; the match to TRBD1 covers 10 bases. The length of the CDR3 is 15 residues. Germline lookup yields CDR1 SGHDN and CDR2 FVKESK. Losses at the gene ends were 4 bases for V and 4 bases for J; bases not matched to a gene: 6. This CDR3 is CASSPGTGARETQYF. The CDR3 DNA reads TGTGCCAGCAGCCCTGGGACAGGGGCGCGAGAGACCCAGTACTTC.

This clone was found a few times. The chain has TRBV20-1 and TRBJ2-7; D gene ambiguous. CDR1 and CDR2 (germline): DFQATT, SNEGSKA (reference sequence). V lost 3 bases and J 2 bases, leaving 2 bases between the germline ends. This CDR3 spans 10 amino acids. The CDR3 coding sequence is TGCAGTGCTAGCCCCTACGAGCAGTACTTC. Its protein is CSASPYEQYF.

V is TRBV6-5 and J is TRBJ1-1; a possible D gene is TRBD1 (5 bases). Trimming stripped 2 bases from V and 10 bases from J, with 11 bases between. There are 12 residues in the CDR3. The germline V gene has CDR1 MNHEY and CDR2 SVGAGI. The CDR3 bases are TGTGCCAGCAGTTACCAGCAGGGCTCAGCTTTCTTT. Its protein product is CASSYQQGSAFF.

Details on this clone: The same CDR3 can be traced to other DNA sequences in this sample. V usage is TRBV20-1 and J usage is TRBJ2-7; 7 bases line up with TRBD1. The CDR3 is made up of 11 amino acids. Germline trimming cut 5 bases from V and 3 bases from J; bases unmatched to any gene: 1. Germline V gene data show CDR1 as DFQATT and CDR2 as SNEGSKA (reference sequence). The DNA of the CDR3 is TGCAGTGCTCGGGACAGCTACGAGCAGTACTTC. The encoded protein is CSARDSYEQYF.

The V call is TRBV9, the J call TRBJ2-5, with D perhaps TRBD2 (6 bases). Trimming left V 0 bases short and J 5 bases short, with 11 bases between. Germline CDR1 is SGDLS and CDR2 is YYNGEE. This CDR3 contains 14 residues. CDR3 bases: TGTGCCAGCAGCGTAGGCAGGGCGGGGGAGACCCAGTACTTC. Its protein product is CASSVGRAGETQYF.

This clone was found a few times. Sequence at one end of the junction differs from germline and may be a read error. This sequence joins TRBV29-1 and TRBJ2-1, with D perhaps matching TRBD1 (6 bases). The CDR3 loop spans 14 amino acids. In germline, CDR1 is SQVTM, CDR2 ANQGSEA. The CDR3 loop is CSGEYRATYNEQFF. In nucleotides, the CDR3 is TGCAGCGGTGAATACAGGGCCACCTACAATGAGCAGTTCTTC.

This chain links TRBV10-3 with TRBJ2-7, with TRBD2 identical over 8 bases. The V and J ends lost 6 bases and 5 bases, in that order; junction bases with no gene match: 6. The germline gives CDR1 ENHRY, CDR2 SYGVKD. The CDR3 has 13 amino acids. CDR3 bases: TGTGCCATCAGAAACGGGGGGGCGAACGAGCAGTACTTC. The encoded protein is CAIRNGGANEQYF.

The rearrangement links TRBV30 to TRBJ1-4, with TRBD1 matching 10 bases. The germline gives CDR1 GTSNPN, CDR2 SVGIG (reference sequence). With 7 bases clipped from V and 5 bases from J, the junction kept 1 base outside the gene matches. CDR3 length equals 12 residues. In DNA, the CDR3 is TGTGCCTTGGGACAGGGGAATGAAAAACTGTTTTTT. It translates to CALGQGNEKLFF.

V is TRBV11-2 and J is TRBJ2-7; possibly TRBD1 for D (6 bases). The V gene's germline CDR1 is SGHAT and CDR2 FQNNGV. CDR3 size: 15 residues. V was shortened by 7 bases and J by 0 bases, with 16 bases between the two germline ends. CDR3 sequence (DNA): TGTGCCAGCAAAGTGGTCCGGGACACCTCCTACGAGCAGTACTTC. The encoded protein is CASKVVRDTSYEQYF. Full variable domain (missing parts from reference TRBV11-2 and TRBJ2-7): EAGVAQSPRYKIIEKRQSVAFWCNPISGHATLYWYQQILGQGPKLLIQFQNNGVVDDSQLPKDRFSAERLKGVDSTLKIQPAKLEDSAVYLCASKVVRDTSYEQYFGPGTRLTVT.

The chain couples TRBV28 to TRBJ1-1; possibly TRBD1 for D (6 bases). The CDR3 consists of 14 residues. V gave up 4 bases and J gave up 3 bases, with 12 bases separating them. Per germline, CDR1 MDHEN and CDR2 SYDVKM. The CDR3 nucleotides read TGTGCCAGCAGTTCCGGACAGCCTTACACTGAAGCTTTCTTT. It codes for CASSSGQPYTEAFF.

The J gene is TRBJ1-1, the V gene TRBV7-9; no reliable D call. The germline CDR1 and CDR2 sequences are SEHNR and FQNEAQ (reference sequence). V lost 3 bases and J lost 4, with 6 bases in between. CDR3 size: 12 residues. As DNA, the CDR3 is TGTGCCAGCAGCTTCGGGTCCACTGAAGCTTTCTTT. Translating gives CASSFGSTEAFF.

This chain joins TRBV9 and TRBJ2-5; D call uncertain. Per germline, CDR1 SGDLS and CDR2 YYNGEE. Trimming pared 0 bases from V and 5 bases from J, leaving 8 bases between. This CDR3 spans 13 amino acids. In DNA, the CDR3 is TGTGCCAGCAGCGTAGATTTACGGGAGACCCAGTACTTC. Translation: CASSVDLRETQYF.

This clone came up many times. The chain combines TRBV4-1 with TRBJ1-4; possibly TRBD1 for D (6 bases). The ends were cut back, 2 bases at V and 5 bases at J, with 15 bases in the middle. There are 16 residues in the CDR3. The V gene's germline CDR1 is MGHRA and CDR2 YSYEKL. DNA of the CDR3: TGCGCCAGCAGCCAACCGATCAGGGGCGGCAATGAAAAACTGTTTTTT. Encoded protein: CASSQPIRGGNEKLFF.

Here the CDR3 DNA reads TGTGCCTGGAGTGGCGGACAGGGTAGCAATCAGCCCCAGCATTTT. Translation: CAWSGGQGSNQPQHF. V gene TRBV30 combines with J gene TRBJ1-5; 8 positions agree with TRBD1. J lost 0 bases, V lost 1 base, and 2 bases had no gene match. Germline assignment: CDR1 GTSNPN and CDR2 SVGIG (reference sequence). CDR3 size: 15 residues.